These 27 T cell receptor beta chains originate from one sample sequenced in a study of blood T cell repertoires in COVID-19. Method: immunoSEQ multiplex PCR; TCRdb's copy keeps in-frame clones and lacks some. The sample holds some 510,000 clones, 88% seen once. Sequenced sample: PBMCs or T cells enriched from blood (not recorded which). All receptors come from a woman in her 40s who had recovered from COVID-19.

CDR3 coding DNA: TGTGCCAGCAGGGGACAGGGTGGCACCGGGGAGCTGTTTTTT. Its translation: CASRGQGGTGELFF. The chain combines TRBV7-9 with TRBJ2-2; 9 nucleotides line up with TRBD1. V trimming: 6 bases; J trimming: 4 bases; junction bases outside the gene matches: 3. CDR3 length: 14 residues. The germline gives CDR1 SEHNR, CDR2 FQNEAQ (reference sequence).

V is TRBV27 and J is TRBJ1-2; TRBD1 matches 8 bases. The CDR3 loop spans 15 amino acids. J gave up 6 bases and V 5 bases, and 11 bases lay outside the gene matches. Looked up from germline, CDR1 is MNHEY and CDR2 is SMNVEV (reference sequence). This CDR3 is CASSRGTGPKHGYTF. As DNA, the CDR3 is TGTGCCAGCAGTCGGGGGACAGGTCCTAAGCATGGCTACACCTTC.

The CDR3 sequence is CASSVTLSGRASTGELFF. The CDR3 nucleotides read TGTGCCAGCAGCGTAACACTGAGCGGGAGGGCCTCCACCGGGGAGCTGTTTTTT. The J gene is TRBJ2-2, the V gene TRBV9; 10 bases align to TRBD2. V trimming: 1 base; J trimming: 4 bases; junction bases outside the gene matches: 10. The CDR3 contains 18 residues. Germline-derived CDR1 and CDR2 are SGDLS and YYNGEE.

This rearrangement joins TRBV19 to TRBJ1-4; the D gene is possibly TRBD1 (6 bases). The CDR3 has 11 residues. V lost 9 bases and J lost 13, with 15 bases in between. Germline assignment: CDR1 LNHDA and CDR2 SQIVND (reference sequence). The CDR3 here is CARGQYEGLFF. For the CDR3, the DNA is TGTGCCAGAGGACAGTATGAGGGACTGTTTTTT.

The V call is TRBV24-1, the J call TRBJ2-3, with D maybe TRBD2 (6 bases). The CDR3 is 13 amino acids. Germline V lookup: CDR1 KGHDR, CDR2 SFDVKD. V was shortened by 5 bases and J by 2 bases, with 7 bases between the two germline ends. For the CDR3, the DNA is TGTGCCACCAGTGGCGGGAACACAGATACGCAGTATTTT. Encoded protein: CATSGGNTDTQYF.

J is TRBJ2-1 and V is TRBV5-1; D is uncertain. Germline assignment: CDR1 SGHRS and CDR2 YFSETQ. The V end was cut by 0 bases, the J end by 10 bases, with 14 bases between. The CDR3 runs to 14 residues. The CDR3 DNA reads TGCGCCAGCAGCTTGGGTACCCTGGTTGAGGAGCAGTTCTTC. This sequence encodes CASSLGTLVEEQFF.

V is TRBV6-5 and J is TRBJ2-7; D is unresolved. Germline V lookup: CDR1 MNHEY, CDR2 SVGAGI. V dropped 4 bases and J dropped 3 bases, with 4 bases sitting between them. The CDR3 runs 11 residues. CDR3 DNA sequence: TGTGCCAGCAGTTGGCTCTACGAGCAGTACTTC. Translation: CASSWLYEQYF.

The rearrangement uses TRBV18 and TRBJ2-7, with 11 bases matching TRBD1. The CDR3 contains 15 residues. Germline V gene lookup returns CDR1 KGHSH and CDR2 LQKENI. Germline trimming cut 2 bases from V and 6 bases from J; bases unmatched to any gene: 6. Here the CDR3 DNA reads TGTGCCAGCTCACCAGCTCCGGGACAGGGGGGCGAGCAGTACTTC. Amino acids: CASSPAPGQGGEQYF.

This chain uses TRBV24-1 with TRBJ1-3; 7 bases line up with TRBD1. Germline V lookup: CDR1 KGHDR, CDR2 SFDVKD. CDR3 size: 16 residues. V was pared by 2 bases and J by 7 bases, with 10 bases of the junction left unmatched. The CDR3 protein is CATSDSVTGPGNTIYF. The CDR3, as DNA: TGTGCCACCAGTGATTCGGTGACAGGGCCAGGCAACACCATATATTTT.

The chain recombines TRBV2 with TRBJ1-4, with 7 nucleotides matching TRBD1. Germline V gives CDR1 SNHLY, CDR2 FYNNEI. The CDR3 has 15 residues. Unmatched junction bases numbered 11, after V lost 5 bases and J lost 8 bases. CDR3 protein: CASSWITGVGEKLFF. The CDR3 DNA sequence: TGTGCCAGCAGTTGGATCACAGGGGTCGGGGAAAAACTGTTTTTT.

The rearrangement links TRBV27 to TRBJ1-2; 9 nucleotides match TRBD1. This CDR3 spans 14 amino acids. Germline values: CDR1 MNHEY, CDR2 SMNVEV (reference sequence). The V gene end was trimmed by 6 bases and the J gene end by 3 bases; junction bases not matched to a gene: 5. The CDR3 loop reads CASRYTGGDYGYTF. Written as DNA, the CDR3 is TGTGCCAGCAGATATACAGGGGGCGACTATGGCTACACCTTC.

The chain is built from TRBV12-3 or TRBV12-4 and TRBJ1-2; TRBD1 might be the D (5 bases). The CDR3 consists of 11 residues. Trimming cost V 5 bases and J 14 bases, with 15 bases left between them. CDR3: CASSRGTLGTF. The CDR3 region has the DNA TGTGCCAGCAGTCGCGGGACCTTAGGGACCTTC.

The chain links TRBV9 to TRBJ2-2; no clear D. The CDR3 consists of 15 residues. The germline V gene encodes CDR1 SGDLS and CDR2 YYNGEE. V dropped 2 bases and J dropped 4 bases, with 12 bases sitting between them. The CDR3 protein is CASSVFYTTTGELFF. The CDR3 DNA sequence: TGTGCCAGCAGCGTTTTTTACACAACCACCGGGGAGCTGTTTTTT.

This chain connects TRBV27 to TRBJ2-5, with 7 bases aligning to TRBD2. Trimming at V came to 1 base and at J to 1 base, leaving 9 bases not matched to a gene. Germline CDR1 is MNHEY and CDR2 is SMNVEV (reference sequence). The CDR3 has 17 residues. The CDR3 region is CASSLWKGWGGQETQYF. For the CDR3, the DNA is TGTGCCAGCAGTTTATGGAAGGGGTGGGGGGGCCAAGAGACCCAGTACTTC.

V gene TRBV28 combines with J gene TRBJ1-2; TRBD1 agrees at 7 bases. The J segment lost 8 bases and the V segment lost 4 bases, leaving 13 bases of the junction unmatched. Germline V CDR1 and CDR2: MDHEN, SYDVKM. The CDR3 runs to 15 residues. CDR3 protein: CASSSTGYHLWGYTF. CDR3 DNA: TGTGCCAGCAGTTCGACAGGGTACCACCTATGGGGCTACACCTTC.

The chain uses TRBV10-3 and TRBJ2-3; 7 bases are shared with TRBD2. With V trimmed by 6 bases and J by 0 bases, 12 bases remained unmatched. This CDR3 spans 17 amino acids. Germline V gene sequence: CDR1 ENHRY, CDR2 SYGVKD. In DNA, the CDR3 is TGTGCCATCAGGGGAGCTAGCGGCCCTTTGAGCACAGATACGCAGTATTTT. This codes for CAIRGASGPLSTDTQYF.

The chain has TRBV24-1 and TRBJ2-5; D gene unclear. There are 11 residues in the CDR3. The V and J ends lost 10 bases and 0 bases respectively, with 5 bases between them. CDR1 is KGHDR and CDR2 is SFDVKD in the germline V gene. CDR3 nucleotide sequence: TGTGCCACACAGTACCAAGAGACCCAGTACTTC. It is translated as CATQYQETQYF.

V usage is TRBV12-5 and J usage is TRBJ1-1; possibly TRBD1 for D (6 bases). CDR1 and CDR2 from the germline V gene are LGHNT and FRNRAP. The CDR3 loop spans 17 amino acids. Trimming pared 2 bases from V and 0 bases from J, leaving 16 bases between. The CDR3 here is CASGLRGARRMNTEAFF. CDR3 DNA: TGTGCTAGTGGTTTGCGGGGGGCGAGGAGGATGAACACTGAAGCTTTCTTT.

This sequence joins TRBV7-2 and TRBJ2-7; no reliable D call. Germline assignment: CDR1 SGHTA and CDR2 FQGNSA. The CDR3 is 14 residues long. V lost 1 base and J 3 bases, leaving 10 bases between the germline ends. CDR3 bases: TGTGCCAGCAGCTTAGTGACTGACTTCTACGAGCAGTACTTC. Its translation is CASSLVTDFYEQYF.

V is TRBV2 and J is TRBJ2-1, with TRBD2 matching 7 bases. The junction had 8 bases not matched to a gene; V was cut back by 8 bases and J by 4 bases. The CDR3 spans 14 residues. Germline lookup yields CDR1 SNHLY and CDR2 FYNNEI. The CDR3 reads CASVLLAAYNEQFF. In nucleotides, the CDR3 is TGTGCCAGCGTTCTGCTAGCGGCTTACAATGAGCAGTTCTTC.

This chain joins TRBV5-6 and TRBJ1-5; the D gene is possibly TRBD1 (5 bases). Trimming stripped 4 bases from V and 7 bases from J, with 12 bases between. Germline V gene data show CDR1 as SGHDT and CDR2 as YYEEEE. The CDR3 consists of 13 residues. CDR3 sequence reads: CASSRGGIQPQHF. In DNA, the CDR3 is TGTGCCAGCAGCCGGGGCGGGATCCAGCCCCAGCATTTT.

The V call is TRBV10-1, the J call TRBJ2-1; 8 nucleotides match TRBD2. This CDR3 spans 16 amino acids. Trimming took 7 bases from V and 5 from J; bases not matched to a gene: 13. CDR1 WNHNN and CDR2 SYGVQD come from the germline V gene (reference sequence). The CDR3 spells CASNQTSGPPNNEQFF. CDR3 nucleotides: TGCGCCAGCAACCAAACTAGCGGCCCCCCCAACAATGAGCAGTTCTTC.

About this clone itself: At the DNA level, this CDR3 is encoded by other sequences in the same sample as well. The V call is TRBV5-1, the J call TRBJ1-2, with a weak D call TRBD1 (6 bases). Germline CDR1 is SGHRS and CDR2 is YFSETQ. V was trimmed by 4 bases and J by 8 bases, leaving 15 bases between them. The CDR3 totals 13 residues. CDR3 nucleotides: TGCGCCAGCAGCCCGACAGGCGGAGACGGCTACACCTTC. Protein product: CASSPTGGDGYTF. Supplemented by reference TRBV5-1 and TRBJ1-2, the full variable domain reads KAGVTQTPRYLIKTRGQQVTLSCSPISGHRSVSWYQQTPGQGLQFLFEYFSETQRNKGNFPGRFSGRQFSNSRSEMNVSTLELGDSALYLCASSPTGGDGYTFGSGTRLTVV.

This sequence joins TRBV5-4 and TRBJ2-3; TRBD2 matches at 13 bases. Trimming at V came to 3 bases and at J to 5 bases, leaving 9 bases not matched to a gene. Germline lookup yields CDR1 SGHNT and CDR2 YYREEE (reference sequence). The CDR3 sequence is 17 residues long. CDR3 amino acids: CASSSPGLAGLIDTQYF. DNA for the CDR3: TGTGCCAGCAGCTCACCGGGACTAGCGGGATTGATAGATACGCAGTATTTT.

V and J are TRBV6-5 and TRBJ2-6; 11 bases map to TRBD1. Germline V gives CDR1 MNHEY, CDR2 SVGAGI. The CDR3 runs to 16 residues. J was trimmed by 2 bases and V by 4 bases; bases with no gene match: 1. The CDR3 nucleotides read TGTGCCAGCAGTTGGGACAGGGGGACTGGGGCCAACGTCCTGACTTTC. Encoded protein: CASSWDRGTGANVLTF.

This chain links TRBV6-2 or TRBV6-3 with TRBJ1-2; the match to TRBD1 covers 7 bases. Germline V CDR1 and CDR2: MNHEY, SVGEGT. With V trimmed by 6 bases and J by 5 bases, 15 bases remained unmatched. The CDR3 runs 16 residues. The CDR3 spells CASSPTFAGGAYGYTF. The CDR3 nucleotides are TGTGCCAGCAGCCCTACGTTTGCAGGGGGAGCGTATGGCTACACCTTC.

This clone was counted a single time. The gene calls are TRBV12-1 and TRBJ2-7; the D call in the table, TRBD1, was not verified against the DNA. TRBV12-1 is classified as a pseudogene. The CDR3 is 12 amino acids. The CDR3 sequence: CASLDSSYEQYF. Here the CDR3 DNA reads TGTGCCAGCCTTGACAGCTCCTACGAGCAGTACTTC.